Listed below are T cell receptor beta chains from one sample, sequenced in a study of blood T cells in healthy people across ages. TCRdb ran MiXCR on the 5' RACE reads and lists one entry per CDR3 protein. The data contain roughly 900,000 distinct CDR3 sequences, approximately 49% of them singletons. The specimen sequenced was blood. The receptor source for this set is a man aged 25-45 years in good health. The conserved cysteine and the conserved F or W are not part of the CDR3 here. Each record gives: V gene, J gene, CDR3 protein.

V: TRBV27
J: TRBJ2-7
CDR3: ASSLSGFELNREQY

V: TRBV7-8
J: TRBJ1-5
CDR3: ASSLGVTGGRH

V: TRBV9
J: TRBJ1-1
CDR3: ASSVESVGTGSTEAF

V: TRBV3-1
J: TRBJ2-2
CDR3: ASSHRLAGGPNTGELF

V: TRBV10-3
J: TRBJ2-3
CDR3: AISGRDSHTDTQY

V: TRBV6-2/TRBV6-3
J: TRBJ2-7
CDR3: ASGSQRISYEQY

V: TRBV7-6
J: TRBJ1-3
CDR3: ASSLLGQGNTIY

V: TRBV9
J: TRBJ1-5
CDR3: ASSVGLQREPQH

V: TRBV5-5
J: TRBJ1-1
CDR3: ASSLGPGMNTEAF

V: TRBV4-3
J: TRBJ1-6
CDR3: ASSQEGTVNNSPLH

V: TRBV10-3
J: TRBJ2-3
CDR3: AIRDARDTQY

V: TRBV29-1
J: TRBJ2-1
CDR3: SPLVGHDEQF

V: TRBV28
J: TRBJ2-3
CDR3: ASSLLTGGTDTQY

V: TRBV7-2
J: TRBJ2-3
CDR3: ASSKQADRGDTQY

V: TRBV6-2/TRBV6-3
J: TRBJ2-7
CDR3: ASSPDSIYGQY

V: TRBV7-9
J: NA
CDR3: ASSFSGGRNEQY

V: TRBV5-1
J: TRBJ1-6
CDR3: ASSPSGEGNSPLH

V: TRBV7-6
J: TRBJ2-7
CDR3: ASSLEVAYEQY